These T cell receptor beta chains were read from a single sample in a study of cytotoxic CD8 clonotypes in ibrutinib-treated CLL. Only in-frame clones appear in the TCRdb table, and some are missing; sequencing was by immunoSEQ multiplex PCR. The sample records under 150,000 clones, around 93% being singletons. This material consisted of PBMCs, taken after 12 months of ibrutinib treatment. The receptors stem from a human donor with chronic lymphocytic leukemia. Each CDR3 is given with its conserved first and last residue. Expanded clones are given a class, and other clones once, few, many or no size at all.

v_gene	j_gene	abundance	CDR3aa
TRBV28	TRBJ1-1	.	CASSSLGNTEAFF
TRBV9	TRBJ2-1	.	CASSVGTSGSYNEQFF
TRBV19	TRBJ2-3	.	CASSSRVDTQYF
TRBV19	TRBJ2-7	.	CASSRQGSSYEQYF
TRBV28	TRBJ2-3	.	CASSLRSVGDTDTQYF
TRBV7-2	TRBJ2-3	.	CASSLRRITDTQYF
TRBV27	TRBJ2-7	.	CASSFKWGSSEQYF
TRBV11-3	TRBJ2-4	.	CASSSGGEQNIQYF
TRBV5-6	TRBJ1-1	few	CASSQNTEAFF
TRBV14	TRBJ1-5	.	CASSLGAGQPQHF
TRBV20-1	TRBJ2-4	.	CSAYLETQYF
TRBV7-9	TRBJ2-1	once	CASSLGLAESYNEQFF
TRBV5-1	TRBJ2-3	.	CASSLAGRIDTQYF
TRBV18	TRBJ2-6	.	CASSPARSGANVLTF
TRBV5-4	TRBJ2-2	.	CASSLGGTGELFF
TRBV9	TRBJ2-7	.	CASSVRAGGLAEQYF
TRBV19	TRBJ1-3	.	CASSIGAGSWLAGNTIYF
TRBV9	TRBJ2-3	.	CASSARGRGTDTQYF
TRBV19	TRBJ1-5	.	CATTGPFLQPQHF
TRBV10-1	TRBJ1-5	few	CASSEAPDQPQHF
TRBV19	TRBJ2-5	once	CASSMTQRETQYF
TRBV7-9	TRBJ1-5	.	CASSRRAGDQPQHF
TRBV29-1	TRBJ2-2	.	CSVAWGPNTGELFF
TRBV6-5	TRBJ2-1	once	CASSYLRSSDEQFF
TRBV6-5	TRBJ1-1	once	CASSYDGAVNTEAFF
TRBV4-3	TRBJ1-4	.	CASSQELSGYEKLFF
TRBV5-1	TRBJ2-5	once	CASRGTGVQETQYF
TRBV6-6	TRBJ2-2	.	CASSLTGAANTGELFF
TRBV10-3	TRBJ2-7	.	CAISVAWGTGGGKYAYEQYF
TRBV15	TRBJ1-2	.	CATSPAGGGYTF
TRBV7-9	TRBJ1-1	.	CASIPDLGRATEAFF
TRBV5-1	TRBJ1-4	.	CASSLVENEKLFF
TRBV13	TRBJ2-7	few	CASSLRPFVLRRYEQYF
TRBV5-6	TRBJ2-7	.	CASSRRHEQYF
TRBV28	TRBJ2-7	.	CASTTDGGQVFAYGQYF
TRBV13	TRBJ2-3	.	CASSPLGGLAGTDTQYF
TRBV11-2	TRBJ2-3	.	CASSLGRTDTQYF
TRBV21-1	TRBJ2-5	.	CASSNETQYF
TRBV6-6	TRBJ2-5	.	CASSPSRETQYF
TRBV12-2	TRBJ2-7	.	CASRLAAVGQGFYEQYF
TRBV2	TRBJ2-1	.	CASSGGLADIDNEQFF
TRBV5-1	TRBJ2-7	.	CASSLIPGPYEQYF
TRBV4-3	TRBJ2-7	.	CASSQGTSGTYEQYF
TRBV28	TRBJ1-3	.	CASSLGGSGNTIYF
TRBV27	TRBJ2-7	.	CASSLSGRDYEQYF
TRBV2	TRBJ2-5	.	CASTAQLIEQETQYF
TRBV11-3	TRBJ2-1	.	CASSGSTGASPYNEQFF
TRBV12-5	TRBJ2-1	.	CASGQAGINEQFF
TRBV5-1	TRBJ2-1	.	CASSPGHSGSPTRSSYNEQFF
TRBV4-1	TRBJ2-3	.	CASSQAFGLAGAVDTQYF
TRBV19	TRBJ2-1	.	CATTTAAYNEQFF
TRBV19	TRBJ2-1	.	CASSMAGGNNEQFF